One sample yielded the 2 T cell receptor beta chains listed below, sequenced in a study of shared clonotypes between healthy human individuals. Some clones are missing from TCRdb's copy, which holds only in-frame ones; the method was immunoSEQ multiplex PCR. The sample carries about 2.4 million clones, 93% recorded once. The sequencing sample was made of naive CD4+ T cells from PBMCs. Documented subset: CD45RA+ positively selected. The receptor source for this set is a man younger than 30 in good health. Some clones in this sample may be carry-over from other donors' samples.

V and J are TRBV7-2 and TRBJ2-7, with TRBD2 identical over 10 bases. V was clipped by 0 bases and J by 2 bases; unmatched bases: 4. The CDR3 runs to 16 residues. Looked up from germline, CDR1 is SGHTA and CDR2 is FQGNSA. The CDR3 DNA reads TGTGCCAGCAGCTTAGCGAGGACTAGCGGAACCTACGAGCAGTACTTC. This codes for CASSLARTSGTYEQYF.

The chain combines TRBV2 with TRBJ2-2; 15 bases map to TRBD2. This CDR3 contains 16 residues. The V and J ends lost 7 bases and 7 bases, in that order; junction bases with no gene match: 7. CDR1 SNHLY and CDR2 FYNNEI come from the germline V gene. CDR3 region: CASTGTSGRSGGELFF. The CDR3 region has the DNA TGTGCCAGCACCGGGACTAGCGGGAGGTCGGGCGGGGAGCTGTTTTTT.